The table lists the clone carrying this TCR beta chain with many counts. Its antigen is unidentified. The authors ran a second PCR of roughly 6 to 12 cycles using a sample-barcoded 5' primer and a J-beta primer mix. A template-switch adaptor containing 12 random nucleotides labeled each cDNA molecule. TCRdb used MiXCR to reprocess the 5' RACE reads, holding one entry per CDR3 protein. The table shows hundreds of thousands of distinct CDR3 sequences, with approximately 31% occurring only once. The data belong to a study of blood T cells in healthy people across ages. Study findings and constraints: CMV status of donors was not determined, possibly confounding expanded clonotype changes.

What was sequenced was blood. The clonotype comes from an elderly woman in good health.

The CDR3 is CASSTSLGRYGYTF. In nucleotides, the CDR3 is TGTGCCAGCAGTACTAGTCTCGGGCGCTATGGCTACACCTTC. The chain employs TRBV6-2 or TRBV6-3 and TRBJ1-2, with D hard to call. V lost 5 bases, J lost 4 bases, and 14 bases lay in between. Germline assignment: CDR1 MNHEY and CDR2 SVGEGT. The CDR3 is made up of 14 amino acids.